These 26 T cell receptor beta chains were all obtained from the same sample, sequenced in a study of cytomegalovirus exposure and HLA in healthy donors. TCRdb's copy holds only in-frame clones and misses some; the assay was immunoSEQ multiplex PCR. The sample lists roughly 270,000 clones, over 75% occurring once. Input material: PBMCs. These receptors were obtained from a woman under 30 in good health and CMV-seronegative.

This chain connects TRBV5-8 to TRBJ2-7, with TRBD2 as a possible D gene (6 bases). The V gene lost 0 bases and the J gene lost 6 bases, with 10 bases spanning the gap. Germline CDR1 reads SGHTS; CDR2 reads YDEGEE. The CDR3 covers 13 residues. The CDR3 spells CASSLEVGGEQYF. The CDR3 DNA reads TGTGCCAGCAGCTTGGAGGTGGGGGGCGAGCAGTACTTC.

This CDR3 is CASSLTSGRAFGTDTQYF. The CDR3 coding sequence is TGTGCCAGCAGCCTTACTAGCGGGAGGGCCTTCGGCACAGATACGCAGTATTTT. This chain joins TRBV7-3 and TRBJ2-3; 13 positions agree with TRBD2. V shed 5 bases and J 1 base; nucleotides not matched to a gene: 9. Germline CDR1 is SGHTA and CDR2 is FQGTGA. The CDR3 runs to 18 residues.

The CDR3 region is CASSLDRNTEAFF. For the CDR3, the DNA is TGTGCCAGCAGCTTAGACAGGAACACTGAAGCTTTCTTT. The V and J genes are TRBV11-3 and TRBJ1-1; D is unclear. This CDR3 is built from 13 residues. Per germline, CDR1 SGHNT and CDR2 YENEEA. V was trimmed by 0 bases and J by 1 base, leaving 3 bases between them.

In DNA, the CDR3 is TGCGCCAGCAGCTTGAGCACAGGACGCTCTGGAAACACCATATATTTT. It encodes CASSLSTGRSGNTIYF. V is TRBV5-1 and J is TRBJ1-3; D is possibly TRBD1 (5 bases). Germline values: CDR1 SGHRS, CDR2 YFSETQ. There are 16 residues in the CDR3. Trimming stripped 1 base from V and 0 bases from J, with 11 bases between.

The chain links TRBV4-1 to TRBJ1-6; 7 bases fit TRBD1. Germline V gene data show CDR1 as MGHRA and CDR2 as YSYEKL. The CDR3 spans 17 residues. Germline trimming cut 4 bases from V and 6 bases from J; bases unmatched to any gene: 12. CDR3 DNA sequence: TGCGCCAGCAGCCGGCTAACCGGGACAGCGTCTAATTCACCCCTCCACTTT. It is translated as CASSRLTGTASNSPLHF.

J is TRBJ1-2 and V is TRBV7-8; D not resolved. Germline V gives CDR1 SGHVS, CDR2 FQNEAQ. The CDR3 runs 12 residues. V lost 5 bases and J lost 4, with 8 bases in between. CDR3 loop: CASSAGFYGYTF. CDR3 coding DNA: TGTGCCAGCAGCGCGGGGTTCTATGGCTACACCTTC.

The chain carries TRBV11-2 and TRBJ2-3; 8 positions match TRBD2. Germline V CDR1 and CDR2: SGHAT, FQNNGV. Losses at the gene ends were 5 bases for V and 1 base for J; bases not matched to a gene: 5. The CDR3 extends over 15 amino acids. CDR3 region: CASSPNGRGTDTQYF. CDR3 coding DNA: TGTGCCAGCAGCCCTAACGGGAGGGGCACAGATACGCAGTATTTT.

The genes are TRBV28 and TRBJ2-7; perhaps TRBD2 as D (7 bases). V lost 6 bases and J lost 3, with 15 bases in between. Germline lookup yields CDR1 MDHEN and CDR2 SYDVKM. This CDR3 is 14 amino acids long. The CDR3 sequence: CASSIGGALYEQYF. CDR3 DNA: TGTGCCAGCAGCATAGGGGGGGCCCTCTACGAGCAGTACTTC.

The chain combines TRBV2 with TRBJ2-5, with a weak D call TRBD1 (6 bases). The CDR3 consists of 13 residues. The ends were cut back, 7 bases at V and 4 bases at J, with 13 bases in the middle. The germline gives CDR1 SNHLY, CDR2 FYNNEI. CDR3 nucleotide sequence: TGTGCCAGCAACACAGGGACGGTAGAGACCCAGTACTTC. Protein product: CASNTGTVETQYF. Full variable domain (rest looked up from reference TRBV2 and TRBJ2-5): EPEVTQTPSHQVTQMGQEVILRCVPISNHLYFYWYRQILGQKVEFLVSFYNNEISEKSEIFDDQFSVERPDGSNFTLKIRSTKLEDSAMYFCASNTGTVETQYFGPGTRLLVL.

The V gene is TRBV5-8, the J gene TRBJ2-7, with TRBD2 matching over 11 bases. Germline assignment: CDR1 SGHTS and CDR2 YDEGEE. The CDR3 runs 16 residues. Trimming cost V 5 bases and J 0 bases; bases outside gene matches: 7. DNA for the CDR3: TGTGCCAGCAGACCCTTAGCGGGAGGGAGCTCCTACGAGCAGTACTTC. This sequence encodes CASRPLAGGSSYEQYF.

The rearrangement joins TRBV28 to TRBJ2-5, with a weak D call TRBD2 (7 bases). The CDR3 extends over 16 amino acids. CDR1 and CDR2 (germline): MDHEN, SYDVKM. V was trimmed by 1 base and J by 5 bases, leaving 17 bases between them. The CDR3 sequence: CASSLSGGARDETQYF. CDR3 DNA: TGTGCCAGCAGTTTATCGGGGGGCGCACGGGACGAGACCCAGTACTTC.

V is TRBV5-1 and J is TRBJ2-2; D gene unclear. V lost 6 bases and J lost 1, with 10 bases in between. The length of the CDR3 is 14 residues. Germline V lookup: CDR1 SGHRS, CDR2 YFSETQ. CDR3 in amino acids: CASIEAQNTGELFF. As DNA, the CDR3 is TGCGCCAGCATCGAGGCCCAGAACACCGGGGAGCTGTTTTTT.

The chain employs TRBV15 and TRBJ1-2; the match to TRBD1 covers 9 bases. The J segment lost 5 bases and the V segment lost 3 bases, leaving 10 bases of the junction unmatched. This CDR3 contains 16 residues. CDR1 and CDR2 from the germline V gene are LNHNV and YYDKDF (reference sequence). CDR3 amino acids: CATSRKQGAVGYGYTF. For the CDR3, the DNA is TGTGCCACCAGCAGGAAACAGGGGGCAGTTGGATATGGCTACACCTTC.

The chain carries TRBV5-1 and TRBJ1-1; 11 nucleotides line up with TRBD1. Losses at the gene ends were 4 bases for V and 3 bases for J; bases not matched to a gene: 2. The CDR3 is made up of 14 amino acids. The germline CDR1 and CDR2 sequences are SGHRS and YFSETQ. CDR3 loop: CASSKDRGHTEAFF. For the CDR3, the DNA is TGCGCCAGCAGCAAGGACAGGGGGCACACTGAAGCTTTCTTT.

The chain uses TRBV6-6 and TRBJ1-2; 7 nucleotides match TRBD1. V gave up 2 bases and J gave up 4 bases; unmatched junction bases: 10. This CDR3 is built from 16 residues. Germline-derived CDR1 and CDR2 are MNHNY and SVGAGI (reference sequence). The CDR3 DNA follows: TGTGCCAGCAGTTACCTAAACAGGGGCGACCTCTATGGCTACACCTTC. The encoded protein is CASSYLNRGDLYGYTF.

The chain carries TRBV6-1 and TRBJ1-2; 8 nucleotides agree with TRBD1. The CDR3 sequence is 17 residues long. The V gene's germline CDR1 is MNHNS and CDR2 SASEGT. V lost 4 bases and J lost 0; bases outside the gene matches: 10. The CDR3 region has the DNA TGTGCCAGCAGTGCGAACCTACAGACAGGGGCTAACTATGGCTACACCTTC. This encodes CASSANLQTGANYGYTF.

This chain connects TRBV7-8 to TRBJ2-7, with D perhaps TRBD2 (5 bases). V was clipped by 2 bases and J by 2 bases, with 7 bases between them. This CDR3 region has 13 residues. Germline V gene data show CDR1 as SGHVS and CDR2 as FQNEAQ. The CDR3 DNA is TGTGCCAGCAGCTTAAGAGGGACCTACGAGCAGTACTTC. Translated: CASSLRGTYEQYF.

This chain joins TRBV7-8 and TRBJ2-1; D possibly corresponds to TRBD2 (6 bases). Germline CDR1 SGHVS, CDR2 FQNEAQ. V lost 5 bases, J lost 4 bases, and 18 bases lay in between. This CDR3 contains 16 residues. CDR3 DNA sequence: TGTGCCAGCAGCGCGCCAGGAGGGGCATCTTACAATGAGCAGTTCTTC. As protein: CASSAPGGASYNEQFF.

The chain couples TRBV27 to TRBJ2-2; D is uncertain. This CDR3 has 18 residues. Deletions cut 5 bases from V and 5 bases from J, with 24 bases between. Germline CDR1 MNHEY, CDR2 SMNVEV (reference sequence). The CDR3 DNA sequence: TGTGCCAGCAGTCCTCCAAGACTCCAGCGTGGCCTGACCGGGGAGCTGTTTTTT. Amino acid sequence: CASSPPRLQRGLTGELFF.

The genes are TRBV27 and TRBJ2-7, with TRBD2 identical over 13 bases. The CDR3 is 15 amino acids. V lost 5 bases, J lost 2 bases, and 3 bases stayed unmatched. Germline V CDR1 and CDR2: MNHEY, SMNVEV (reference sequence). The CDR3: CASSRGTSGAYEQYF. The CDR3 bases are TGTGCCAGCAGTCGCGGGACTAGCGGGGCCTACGAGCAGTACTTC.

This clone turned up a few times. This chain uses TRBV5-1 with TRBJ1-4; 9 nucleotides align to TRBD1. The V segment lost 1 base and the J segment 6 bases; nucleotides outside the gene matches: 4. This CDR3 is 15 amino acids long. Per the germline V gene, CDR1 is SGHRS and CDR2 is YFSETQ. The CDR3 is CASSLWDRDDEKLFF. CDR3 nucleotides: TGCGCCAGCAGCTTGTGGGACAGGGATGATGAAAAACTGTTTTTT.

This chain joins TRBV7-8 and TRBJ2-5; D gene unclear. V was shortened by 8 bases and J by 5 bases, with 6 bases between the two germline ends. This CDR3 is built from 10 residues. Looked up from germline, CDR1 is SGHVS and CDR2 is FQNEAQ. The CDR3 DNA follows: TGTGCCAGCTCGCGGGAGACCCAGTACTTC. It encodes CASSRETQYF.

The CDR3 DNA reads TGTGCCAGCAGGCTGGGACAGGGGAACACTGAAGCTTTCTTT. Translating gives CASRLGQGNTEAFF. The chain has TRBV27 and TRBJ1-1, with 9 nucleotides matching TRBD1. The V gene's germline CDR1 is MNHEY and CDR2 SMNVEV (reference sequence). With 6 bases clipped from V and 1 base from J, the junction kept 3 bases outside the gene matches. The CDR3 consists of 14 residues.

CDR3 region: CASSLRLASSYEQYF. The CDR3 nucleotides are TGCGCCAGCAGCTTGCGGCTAGCGAGTTCCTACGAGCAGTACTTC. The gene calls are TRBV5-1 and TRBJ2-7; the D gene is possibly TRBD2 (6 bases). Germline assignment: CDR1 SGHRS and CDR2 YFSETQ. The CDR3 is 15 amino acids. V was trimmed by 1 base and J by 1 base, leaving 12 bases between them.

The rearrangement links TRBV5-1 to TRBJ2-1; 9 positions agree with TRBD1. V was pared by 4 bases and J by 6 bases, with 8 bases of the junction left unmatched. The CDR3 totals 15 residues. In germline, CDR1 is SGHRS, CDR2 YFSETQ. The CDR3 sequence: CASSRGQGETNEQFF. The DNA of the CDR3 is TGCGCCAGCAGCCGGGGACAGGGAGAGACCAATGAGCAGTTCTTC.

CDR3 amino acids: CASSVAQGVNEQFF. CDR3 bases: TGTGCCAGCAGCGTAGCCCAGGGGGTGAATGAGCAGTTCTTC. The J gene is TRBJ2-1, the V gene TRBV9; 7 bases are shared with TRBD1. V shed 0 bases and J 7 bases; nucleotides not matched to a gene: 4. The CDR3 has 14 amino acids. Per the germline V gene, CDR1 is SGDLS and CDR2 is YYNGEE.